The 10 T cell receptor beta chains presented below share a single source sample, sequenced in a study of shared clonotypes between healthy human individuals. Using immunoSEQ multiplex PCR, the repertoire was profiled, and TCRdb retains in-frame clones only, with some absent. The sample has about a million clones, 60% to 80% seen once; the top ten hold roughly 1.5%. Sequenced input: memory CD4+ T cells sorted from blood. Stated subset: CD45RA-negative fraction. These receptor sequences come from a man between 18 and 29 years old in good health.

This chain links TRBV6-5 with TRBJ1-2; maybe TRBD1 (6 bases). The CDR3 length is 11 residues. The V gene lost 7 bases and the J gene lost 5 bases, with 8 bases spanning the gap. Germline CDR1 and CDR2: MNHEY and SVGAGI. This CDR3 is CASKGEYGYTF. Here the CDR3 DNA reads TGTGCCAGCAAGGGGGAATATGGCTACACCTTC.

This clone has just a few counts. This chain joins TRBV4-2 and TRBJ2-5; the D is unclear. CDR1 is LGHNA, CDR2 YNFKEQ, per germline. The CDR3 has 14 amino acids. V lost 0 bases and J lost 5, with 10 bases in between. The CDR3 coding sequence is TGTGCCAGCAGCCAAGATATCCTAGACGAGACCCAGTACTTC. Translated, it gives CASSQDILDETQYF.

This clone appeared many times. The chain couples TRBV11-2 to TRBJ1-1; the D gene is possibly TRBD1 (5 bases). This CDR3 is built from 14 residues. The V gene lost 5 bases and the J gene lost 1 base, with 11 bases spanning the gap. Germline CDR1 reads SGHAT; CDR2 reads FQNNGV. CDR3 sequence: CASSQLTGNTEAFF. CDR3 DNA sequence: TGTGCCAGCAGCCAACTCACAGGGAACACTGAAGCTTTCTTT.

This clone has only a few counts. The same CDR3 can be traced to other DNA sequences in this sample. J is TRBJ2-1 and V is TRBV18; D is uncertain. The CDR3 sequence is 13 residues long. Germline lookup yields CDR1 KGHSH and CDR2 LQKENI. V dropped 3 bases and J dropped 7 bases, with 10 bases sitting between them. The DNA for the CDR3 is TGTGCCAGCTCACCTTATAGAGGAAATGAGCAGTTCTTC. This gives the protein CASSPYRGNEQFF. The full variable domain, rest sourced from reference TRBV18 and TRBJ2-1, is NAGVMQNPRHLVRRRGQEARLRCSPMKGHSHVYWYRQLPEEGLKFMVYLQKENIIDESGMPKERFSAEFPKEGPSILRIQQVVRGDSAAYFCASSPYRGNEQFFGPGTRLTVL.

In its sample, this clone was seen many times. The J gene is TRBJ2-2, the V gene TRBV18; 7 bases match TRBD1. V was clipped by 2 bases and J by 0 bases; unmatched bases: 3. The CDR3 is 16 residues long. Germline CDR1 and CDR2: KGHSH and LQKENI. CDR3 in DNA: TGTGCCAGCTCACCAGGACAGGCGTCGAACACCGGGGAGCTGTTTTTT. Protein: CASSPGQASNTGELFF.

This clone was seen a few times. This chain links TRBV2 with TRBJ1-1; 12 positions match TRBD1. CDR3 length: 15 amino acids. Trimming removed 4 bases from V and 6 bases from J; junction bases left unmatched: 6. Germline V gene sequence: CDR1 SNHLY, CDR2 FYNNEI. Here the CDR3 reads CASSVRGQGAAEAFF. In DNA, the CDR3 is TGTGCCAGCAGTGTTAGGGGACAGGGGGCCGCTGAAGCTTTCTTT.

The rearrangement uses TRBV7-2 and TRBJ2-3, with 13 bases that match TRBD2. Germline loops: CDR1 SGHTA, CDR2 FQGNSA. This CDR3 comprises 16 residues. V lost 5 bases and J lost 5; bases outside the gene matches: 7. DNA of the CDR3: TGTGCCAGCAGCAAAACTAGCGGGAGGGCGGTAGATACGCAGTATTTT. Amino acids: CASSKTSGRAVDTQYF.

This clone was recorded a few times. V and J are TRBV6-6 and TRBJ2-3, with TRBD2 matching 11 bases. Looked up from germline, CDR1 is MNHNY and CDR2 is SVGAGI (reference sequence). V was pared by 4 bases and J by 5 bases, with 5 bases of the junction left unmatched. The CDR3 spans 15 residues. This CDR3 is CASSLLAGAVDTQYF. Here the CDR3 DNA reads TGTGCCAGCAGTTTACTAGCGGGGGCGGTAGATACGCAGTATTTT.

The chain combines TRBV30 with TRBJ1-4; D unresolved. The CDR3 is made up of 13 amino acids. Trimming took off 2 bases at V and 5 bases at J, with 9 bases between the two ends. Germline values: CDR1 GTSNPN, CDR2 SVGIG (reference sequence). CDR3 sequence: CAWSRRVNEKLFF. DNA of the CDR3: TGTGCCTGGAGTAGAAGGGTAAATGAAAAACTGTTTTTT.

V gene TRBV9 combines with J gene TRBJ2-7, with 7 bases aligning to TRBD1. CDR3 length: 14 amino acids. Germline trimming cut 0 bases from V and 5 bases from J; bases unmatched to any gene: 5. Germline V gene data show CDR1 as SGDLS and CDR2 as YYNGEE. The CDR3, as DNA: TGTGCCAGCAGCGTAGAAGAGACAGGGCACGAGCAGTACTTC. This translates into CASSVEETGHEQYF.